A single sample is the source of the 29 T cell receptor beta chains below, sequenced in a study of T cells in women clearing cervical HPV infection. Produced via immunoSEQ multiplex PCR; TCRdb's table is partial and in-frame only. The sample has about 46,000 clones. Sequencing input: blood buffy coat. The receptors stem from a woman between 18 and 69 years old with a cervical HPV16 infection that either progressed to CIN3+ or cleared (not recorded which).

A word on this clone: The read falls 3 residues short of the CDR3 end, and the missing part is taken from the germline J gene. The chain uses TRBV30 and TRBJ2-7, with a tentative D call TRBD1 (5 bases). Trimming left V 3 bases short and J 0 bases short, with 12 bases between. From germline, CDR1 is GTSNPN and CDR2 SVGIG (reference sequence). CDR3 length equals 14 residues. CDR3 DNA (partial): TGTGCCTGGAGCCAGACAGCCTACTCCTACGAG. The encoded protein is CAWSQTAYSYE. The CDR3 in full is CAWSQTAYSYEQYF.

For this clone: The read stops 3 residues short of the end of the CDR3; the missing end is completed from the germline J gene. The rearrangement uses TRBV11-2 and TRBJ2-1; D might be TRBD1 (6 bases). V was trimmed by 5 bases and J by 5 bases, leaving 16 bases between them. Germline V lookup: CDR1 SGHAT, CDR2 FQNNGV. This CDR3 spans 15 amino acids. CDR3 bases read: TGTGCCAGCAGCGTTAGCCAGGGGAAAAACAATGAG. Its protein is CASSVSQGKNNE. The entire CDR3 protein reads CASSVSQGKNNEQFF.

To note about this clone: The CDR3 extends 3 residues past the end of the read, so its final part is completed from the germline J gene. The chain carries TRBV2 and TRBJ2-3, with D perhaps matching TRBD2 (6 bases). Trimming pared 7 bases from V and 0 bases from J, leaving 17 bases between. In germline, CDR1 is SNHLY, CDR2 FYNNEI. This CDR3 has 16 residues. CDR3 DNA, as far as it was read: TGTGCCAGCAATCGGGACTTACACACTAGCACAGATACG. It specifies CASNRDLHTSTDT. The CDR3 as a whole reads CASNRDLHTSTDTQYF.

Concerning this clone itself: The sequence runs out 3 residues before the end of the CDR3; the remainder is reconstructed from the germline J gene. This chain joins TRBV18 and TRBJ2-5, with TRBD1 identical over 9 bases. CDR3 length equals 14 residues. CDR1 and CDR2 (germline): KGHSH, LQKENI. V was pared by 5 bases and J by 5 bases, with 6 bases of the junction left unmatched. The CDR3 bases that were read are TGTGCCAGCTCATCACAGGGGGCTTGGGAGACC. It specifies CASSSQGAWET. In full, the CDR3 is CASSSQGAWETQYF.

Worth noting for this clone: The observed sequence ends 3 residues before the CDR3 terminus, with the missing tail filled in from the germline J gene. The gene calls are TRBV29-1 and TRBJ2-7; TRBD1 is a possible D gene (5 bases). Germline V gives CDR1 SQVTM, CDR2 ANQGSEA. The CDR3 runs 11 residues. V was pared by 4 bases and J by 6 bases, with 10 bases between. The covered CDR3 bases are TGCAGCGTTGGCAGGGTTTCCGAG. It is translated as CSVGRVSE. The full CDR3 reads CSVGRVSEQYF.

Remarks on this clone: The CDR3 extends 3 residues past the end of the read, so its final part is completed from the germline J gene. The chain employs TRBV2 and TRBJ1-2; maybe TRBD1 (6 bases). The CDR3 length is 14 residues. Germline CDR1 and CDR2: SNHLY and FYNNEI. Trimming took 2 bases from V and 4 from J, leaving 11 bases between them. CDR3 DNA, as far as it was read: TGTGCCAGCAGTGAACAGGACAGCCCCTATGGC. Residues: CASSEQDSPYG. The full-length CDR3 reads as CASSEQDSPYGYTF.

As to this clone: From the germline J gene comes the end of the CDR3, since the read stops 3 residues before it. The chain is built from TRBV20-1 and TRBJ2-5; 15 bases are shared with TRBD2. The CDR3 runs to 15 residues. V lost 3 bases and J lost 5; bases outside the gene matches: 4. CDR1 is DFQATT and CDR2 is SNEGSKA in the germline V gene (reference sequence). CDR3 sequence: CSARRTSGREETQYF. CDR3 bases read: TGCAGTGCTAGGCGGACTAGCGGGAGGGAGGAGACC.

A word on this clone: The read terminates 3 residues ahead of where the CDR3 ends, so the germline J gene completes it. The chain is built from TRBV5-1 and TRBJ2-3; 7 nucleotides match TRBD1. The CDR3 sequence is 14 residues long. CDR1 and CDR2 (germline): SGHRS, YFSETQ. The trim removed 2 bases at V and 2 bases at J, leaving 2 bases unmatched. The CDR3 reads CASSLTGDTDTQYF. The CDR3 bases that were read are TGCGCCAGCAGCTTAACAGGGGACACAGATACG.

About this clone itself: The read stops 3 residues short of the end of the CDR3; the missing end is completed from the germline J gene. The chain couples TRBV19 to TRBJ2-3; TRBD1 matches 10 bases. The CDR3 totals 14 residues. Germline values: CDR1 LNHDA, CDR2 SQIVND (reference sequence). Unmatched junction bases numbered 9, after V lost 9 bases and J lost 6 bases. Incomplete CDR3 DNA: TGTGCCAGCCTGGACAGGGGGACGGAGGATACG. Protein sequence: CASLDRGTEDT. In full, the CDR3 is CASLDRGTEDTQYF.

A remark on this clone: From the germline J gene comes the end of the CDR3, since the read stops 3 residues before it. The rearrangement uses TRBV19 and TRBJ1-5; perhaps TRBD1 as D (6 bases). Germline V gene sequence: CDR1 LNHDA, CDR2 SQIVND (reference sequence). V was shortened by 3 bases and J by 2 bases, with 11 bases between the two germline ends. The CDR3 contains 15 residues. The CDR3 region is CASSIGTRGNQPQHF. The part of the CDR3 DNA that was read is TGTGCCAGTAGTATTGGGACACGGGGCAATCAGCCC.

Regarding this clone: The read terminates 3 residues before the CDR3 end, so the remaining end is supplied by the germline J gene. The V call is TRBV19, the J call TRBJ1-5; 10 nucleotides match TRBD1. CDR1 and CDR2 from the germline V gene are LNHDA and SQIVND (reference sequence). The CDR3 is made up of 14 amino acids. V was pared by 4 bases and J by 7 bases, with 4 bases of the junction left unmatched. The CDR3 bases that were read are TGTGCCAGTAGTAGAGGACAGGGGGAACAGCCC. It specifies CASSRGQGEQP. The whole CDR3 protein is CASSRGQGEQPQHF.

Regarding this clone: The DNA ends 3 residues before the CDR3 does, and the rest of the CDR3 is filled in from the germline J gene. The chain recombines TRBV7-9 with TRBJ1-4, with D maybe TRBD1 (5 bases). This CDR3 region has 15 residues. CDR1 SEHNR and CDR2 FQNEAQ come from the germline V gene (reference sequence). Partial CDR3 DNA: TGTGCCAGCAGCCTCCTGGGGGGTGGGGCCAACGTA. It codes for CASSLLGGGANV. The complete CDR3 sequence is CASSLLGGGANVLFF.

The covered CDR3 bases are TGTGCCATCAGTGAGGGGGGACAGGCCACCAATCAGCCC. Its protein product is CAISEGGQATNQP. The full CDR3 reads CAISEGGQATNQPQHF. The V and J genes are TRBV10-3 and TRBJ1-5; 8 nucleotides agree with TRBD1. The read terminates 3 residues ahead of where the CDR3 ends, so the germline J gene completes it. This CDR3 has 16 residues. Trimming removed 2 bases from V and 3 bases from J; junction bases left unmatched: 6. The germline gives CDR1 ENHRY, CDR2 SYGVKD.

The CDR3 is CAWSVLGLVDNEQFF. The covered CDR3 bases are TGTGCCTGGAGTGTACTTGGACTAGTGGACAATGAG. The V call is TRBV30, the J call TRBJ2-1; 7 bases match TRBD2. The CDR3 goes on 3 residues after the read ends, and that part is filled in from the germline J gene. The V gene's germline CDR1 is GTSNPN and CDR2 SVGIG (reference sequence). This CDR3 region has 15 residues. J was trimmed by 5 bases and V by 0 bases; bases with no gene match: 7.

Notes on this clone: The read is 3 residues too short to cover the CDR3 end, so that end is filled in from the germline J gene. The rearrangement uses TRBV7-3 and TRBJ1-1; D possibly corresponds to TRBD1 (6 bases). The CDR3 runs 15 residues. The germline gives CDR1 SGHTA, CDR2 FQGTGA. Trimming stripped 6 bases from V and 1 base from J, with 15 bases between. The sequenced CDR3 bases are TGTGCCAGCAGGACTGCCGGGACACAGAACACTGAA. Translated: CASRTAGTQNTE. The whole CDR3 is CASRTAGTQNTEAFF.

To note about this clone: Read data end 3 residues before the CDR3 end; the end is taken from the germline J gene. The chain combines TRBV30 with TRBJ1-5; 7 positions agree with TRBD1. The CDR3 consists of 16 residues. V was clipped by 3 bases and J by 0 bases; unmatched bases: 8. From germline, CDR1 is GTSNPN and CDR2 SVGIG (reference sequence). The CDR3 protein is CAWSSRYRGSNQPQHF. CDR3 bases read: TGTGCCTGGAGCAGTAGGTACAGGGGTAGCAATCAGCCC.

Of note for this clone: The read stops 3 residues short of the end of the CDR3; the missing end is completed from the germline J gene. The chain is built from TRBV5-1 and TRBJ1-4; 8 nucleotides agree with TRBD1. This CDR3 comprises 17 residues. Germline CDR1 reads SGHRS; CDR2 reads YFSETQ. The CDR3 spells CASSLTGGNSGANVLFF. The sequenced CDR3 bases are TGCGCCAGCAGCTTGACAGGGGGAAACTCTGGGGCCAACGTA. The whole variable domain, filled in from reference TRBV5-1 and TRBJ1-4, reads KAGVTQTPRYLIKTRGQQVTLSCSPISGHRSVSWYQQTPGQGLQFLFEYFSETQRNKGNFPGRFSGRQFSNSRSEMNVSTLELGDSALYLCASSLTGGNSGANVLFFGSGTQLSVL.

Details on this clone: The read terminates 3 residues before the CDR3 end, so the remaining end is supplied by the germline J gene. The chain employs TRBV5-4 and TRBJ2-5, with TRBD2 identical over 9 bases. CDR1 is SGHNT and CDR2 is YYREEE in the germline V gene (reference sequence). This CDR3 is built from 16 residues. The junction had 5 bases not matched to a gene; V was cut back by 1 base and J by 1 base. CDR3 region: CASSLISGGPQETQYF. CDR3 DNA, as far as it was read: TGTGCCAGCAGCTTGATCAGCGGGGGGCCCCAAGAGACC.

As for this clone: The missing CDR3 end, 3 residues past where the read stops, is filled in from the germline J gene. The V gene is TRBV7-8, the J gene TRBJ2-2; weak D call: TRBD2 (5 bases). Per germline, CDR1 SGHVS and CDR2 FQNEAQ. The CDR3 runs 15 residues. The DNA read from the CDR3 is TGTGCCAGCAGCTCTAATAGCGTCGTTAATTCACCG. It translates to CASSSNSVVNSP. The whole CDR3 protein is CASSSNSVVNSPLFF.

Concerning this clone itself: The read ends 3 residues before the CDR3 terminus; that terminus is restored from the germline J gene. J is TRBJ2-7 and V is TRBV10-1, with 7 bases identical to TRBD1. CDR3 length: 14 amino acids. The V and J ends lost 7 bases and 3 bases, in that order; junction bases with no gene match: 9. Germline-derived CDR1 and CDR2 are WNHNN and SYGVQD (reference sequence). CDR3 loop: CASTVTGSNYEQYF. The DNA read from the CDR3 is TGCGCCAGCACCGTGACAGGGTCAAACTACGAG.

Remarks on this clone: The read terminates 3 residues before the CDR3 end, so the remaining end is supplied by the germline J gene. The rearrangement uses TRBV30 and TRBJ2-6; 7 bases map to TRBD1. CDR1 is GTSNPN and CDR2 is SVGIG in the germline V gene (reference sequence). With V trimmed by 2 bases and J by 0 bases, 7 bases remained unmatched. The CDR3 runs 17 residues. The CDR3 DNA, read in part, is TGTGCCTGGAGTACAGGGACAGCTGTCTCTGGGGCCAACGTC. It translates to CAWSTGTAVSGANV. The whole CDR3 sequence reads CAWSTGTAVSGANVLTF.

Comment on this clone: The observed sequence ends 3 residues before the CDR3 terminus, with the missing tail filled in from the germline J gene. The genes are TRBV11-3 and TRBJ2-7; D unresolved. Germline V gene data show CDR1 as SGHNT and CDR2 as YENEEA. Trimming took off 6 bases at V and 5 bases at J, with 8 bases between the two ends. This CDR3 spans 11 amino acids. The DNA read from the CDR3 is TGTGCCAGCAGTTCGGTCAACGAG. Translating it yields CASSSVNE. The CDR3 reads in full as CASSSVNEQYF.

Comment on this clone: The read ends 3 residues shy of where the CDR3 ends; the end is completed using the germline J gene. The chain carries TRBV30 and TRBJ1-2; possible D gene TRBD1, 5 bases. CDR3 length equals 13 residues. Trimming removed 3 bases at V and 4 bases at J, with 12 bases between. Germline CDR1 and CDR2: GTSNPN and SVGIG (reference sequence). The sequenced CDR3 bases are TGTGCCTGGAGCAGGGAAAAGGGCTATGGC. Amino acids: CAWSREKGYG. The CDR3 reads in full as CAWSREKGYGYTF.

With regard to this clone: The read terminates 3 residues ahead of where the CDR3 ends, so the germline J gene completes it. The chain is built from TRBV19 and TRBJ2-2, with TRBD2 matching 7 bases. Losses at the gene ends were 7 bases for V and 4 bases for J; bases not matched to a gene: 9. CDR3 length: 15 amino acids. Germline assignment: CDR1 LNHDA and CDR2 SQIVND (reference sequence). The CDR3 loop reads CASIRGDGLTGELFF. The CDR3 bases that were read are TGTGCCAGTATTCGGGGGGATGGACTCACCGGGGAG.

About this clone: The read terminates 3 residues ahead of where the CDR3 ends, so the germline J gene completes it. The genes are TRBV6-1 and TRBJ2-7, with D possibly being TRBD1 (5 bases). The CDR3 loop spans 17 amino acids. In germline, CDR1 is MNHNS, CDR2 SASEGT. V lost 0 bases and J lost 5, with 20 bases in between. The covered CDR3 bases are TGTGCCAGCAGTGAAGCCTATCATGTAACAGGCCGAGACGAG. This sequence encodes CASSEAYHVTGRDE. The CDR3 in full is CASSEAYHVTGRDEQYF.

Note on this clone: The read comes to an end 3 residues before the CDR3 does, leaving the germline J gene to fill in the end. This rearrangement joins TRBV6-2 or TRBV6-3 to TRBJ1-2; a weak D match, TRBD1 (5 bases). The CDR3 totals 15 residues. Looked up from germline, CDR1 is MNHEY and CDR2 is SVGEGT. The CDR3 bases that were read are TGTGCCAGCAGTTACGAGGTGAGGGGCAACTACGAC. Protein product: CASSYEVRGNYD. The CDR3 in full is CASSYEVRGNYDYTF.

CDR3 DNA (partial): TGTGCCAGCAGTGAATGGGCCGGAGACTATGGC. Protein sequence: CASSEWAGDYG. The entire CDR3 sequence reads CASSEWAGDYGYTF. This rearrangement joins TRBV6-1 to TRBJ1-2; D unclear. The read gets to within 3 residues of the CDR3 end, and the germline J gene fills in the rest. The CDR3 loop spans 14 amino acids. Germline V gene sequence: CDR1 MNHNS, CDR2 SASEGT. V lost 2 bases, J lost 3 bases, and 10 bases lay in between.

Concerning this clone: The CDR3 is cut off 3 residues early in the read; its end comes from the germline J gene. The J gene is TRBJ2-7, the V gene TRBV5-6; D may be TRBD1 (6 bases). V was trimmed by 0 bases and J by 3 bases, leaving 13 bases between them. This CDR3 is 15 amino acids long. Germline V CDR1 and CDR2: SGHDT, YYEEEE. The CDR3 spells CASSLGEGQNYEQYF. Partial CDR3 DNA: TGTGCCAGCAGCTTGGGCGAGGGACAAAACTACGAG.

As regards this clone: The read is 3 residues too short to cover the CDR3 end, so that end is filled in from the germline J gene. This sequence joins TRBV6-2 or TRBV6-3 and TRBJ2-3, with 9 bases aligning to TRBD2. The CDR3 contains 14 residues. Per the germline V gene, CDR1 is MNHEY and CDR2 is SVGEGT. The CDR3 sequence: CASSRLAVKETQYF. The covered CDR3 bases are TGTGCCAGCAGTCGACTAGCGGTAAAAGAGACG.